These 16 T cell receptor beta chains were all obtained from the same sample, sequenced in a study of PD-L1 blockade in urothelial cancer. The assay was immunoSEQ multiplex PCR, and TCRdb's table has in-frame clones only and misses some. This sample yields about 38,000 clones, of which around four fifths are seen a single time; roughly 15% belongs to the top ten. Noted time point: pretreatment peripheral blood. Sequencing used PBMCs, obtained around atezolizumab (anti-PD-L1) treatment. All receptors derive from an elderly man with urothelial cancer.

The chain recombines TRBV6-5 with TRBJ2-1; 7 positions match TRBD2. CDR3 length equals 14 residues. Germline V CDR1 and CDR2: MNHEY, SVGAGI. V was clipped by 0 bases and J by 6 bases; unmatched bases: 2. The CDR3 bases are TGTGCCAGCAGTTACTCGGCGGGAGCCAATGAGCAGTTCTTC. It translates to CASSYSAGANEQFF.

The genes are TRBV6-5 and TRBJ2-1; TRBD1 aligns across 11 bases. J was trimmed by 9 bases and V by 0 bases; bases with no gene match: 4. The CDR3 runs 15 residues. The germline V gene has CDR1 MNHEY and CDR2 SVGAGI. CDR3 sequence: CASSYSRDRGGEQFF. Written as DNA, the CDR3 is TGTGCCAGCAGTTACTCCCGGGACAGGGGGGGTGAGCAGTTCTTC.

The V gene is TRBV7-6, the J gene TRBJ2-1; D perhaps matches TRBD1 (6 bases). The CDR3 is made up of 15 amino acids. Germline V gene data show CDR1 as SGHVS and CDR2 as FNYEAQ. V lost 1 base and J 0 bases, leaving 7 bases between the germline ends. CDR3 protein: CASSLVDSSYNEQFF. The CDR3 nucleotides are TGTGCCAGCAGCTTAGTGGACAGCTCCTACAATGAGCAGTTCTTC.

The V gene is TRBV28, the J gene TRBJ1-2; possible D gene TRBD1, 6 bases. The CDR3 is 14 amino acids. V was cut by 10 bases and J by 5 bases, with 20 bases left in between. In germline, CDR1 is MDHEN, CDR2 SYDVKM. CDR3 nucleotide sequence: TGTGCCACAGTCTCTATATCACAGGGATATGGCTACACCTTC. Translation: CATVSISQGYGYTF.

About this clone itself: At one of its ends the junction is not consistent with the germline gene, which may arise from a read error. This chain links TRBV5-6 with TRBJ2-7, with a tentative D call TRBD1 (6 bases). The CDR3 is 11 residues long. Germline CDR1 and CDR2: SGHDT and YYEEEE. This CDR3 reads CASSLVGDKHF. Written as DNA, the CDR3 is TGTGCCAGCAGCTTGGTGGGGGACAAGCACTTC.

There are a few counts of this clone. CDR3 loop: CASKERSFYGYTF. As DNA, the CDR3 is TGTGCCAGCAAGGAGAGGAGTTTCTATGGCTACACCTTC. The chain couples TRBV2 to TRBJ1-2; D uncertain. V lost 7 bases and J 4 bases, leaving 13 bases between the germline ends. The CDR3 length is 13 residues. Germline loops: CDR1 SNHLY, CDR2 FYNNEI.

The CDR3 loop reads CASSPPRAQETQYF. The DNA of the CDR3 is TGTGCCAGTAGCCCCCCCAGGGCCCAAGAGACCCAGTACTTC. The chain is built from TRBV19 and TRBJ2-5, with D perhaps TRBD1 (5 bases). The germline V gene has CDR1 LNHDA and CDR2 SQIVND (reference sequence). V was cut by 6 bases and J by 1 base, with 12 bases left in between. The CDR3 totals 14 residues.

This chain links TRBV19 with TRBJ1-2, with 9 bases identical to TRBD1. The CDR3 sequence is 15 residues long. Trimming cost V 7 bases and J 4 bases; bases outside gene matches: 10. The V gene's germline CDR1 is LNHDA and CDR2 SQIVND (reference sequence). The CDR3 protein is CASIPRDRDGYGYTF. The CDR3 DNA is TGTGCCAGTATCCCCCGGGACAGGGACGGCTATGGCTACACCTTC.

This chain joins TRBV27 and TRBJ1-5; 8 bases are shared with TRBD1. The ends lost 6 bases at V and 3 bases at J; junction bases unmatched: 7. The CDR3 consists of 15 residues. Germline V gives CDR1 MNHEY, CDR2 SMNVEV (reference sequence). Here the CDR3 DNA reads TGTGCCAGCAGCCTCAAGACAGGGGCCAATCAGCCCCAGCATTTT. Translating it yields CASSLKTGANQPQHF.

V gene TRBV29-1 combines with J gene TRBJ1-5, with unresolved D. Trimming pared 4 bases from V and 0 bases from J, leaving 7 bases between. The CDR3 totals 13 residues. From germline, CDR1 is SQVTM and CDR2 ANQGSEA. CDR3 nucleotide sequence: TGCAGCGTTGTTGAGTATAGCAATCAGCCCCAGCATTTT. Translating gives CSVVEYSNQPQHF.

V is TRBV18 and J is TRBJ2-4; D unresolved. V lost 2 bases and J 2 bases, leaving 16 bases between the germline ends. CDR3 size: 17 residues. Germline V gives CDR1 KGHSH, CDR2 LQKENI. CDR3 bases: TGTGCCAGCTCACCAAGGTGGGCGACGAGCTCCAAAAACATTCAGTACTTC. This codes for CASSPRWATSSKNIQYF.

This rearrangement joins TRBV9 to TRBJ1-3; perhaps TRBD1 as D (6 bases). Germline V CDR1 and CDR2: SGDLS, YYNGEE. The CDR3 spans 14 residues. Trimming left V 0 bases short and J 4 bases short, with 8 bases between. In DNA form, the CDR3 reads TGTGCCAGCAGCGTAGACACAGGGGGAAACACCATATATTTT. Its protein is CASSVDTGGNTIYF. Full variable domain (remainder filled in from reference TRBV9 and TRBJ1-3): DSGVTQTPKHLITATGQRVTLRCSPRSGDLSVYWYQQSLDQGLQFLIQYYNGEERAKGNILERFSAQQFPDLHSELNLSSLELGDSALYFCASSVDTGGNTIYFGEGSWLTVV.

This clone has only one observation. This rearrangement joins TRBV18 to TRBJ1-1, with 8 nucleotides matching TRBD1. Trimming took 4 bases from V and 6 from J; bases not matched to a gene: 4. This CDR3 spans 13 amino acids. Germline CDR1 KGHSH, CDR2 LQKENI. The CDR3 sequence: CASSLGTGAEAFF. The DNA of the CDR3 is TGTGCCAGCTCACTTGGGACAGGAGCTGAAGCTTTCTTT. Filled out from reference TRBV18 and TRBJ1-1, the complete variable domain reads NAGVMQNPRHLVRRRGQEARLRCSPMKGHSHVYWYRQLPEEGLKFMVYLQKENIIDESGMPKERFSAEFPKEGPSILRIQQVVRGDSAAYFCASSLGTGAEAFFGQGTRLTVV.

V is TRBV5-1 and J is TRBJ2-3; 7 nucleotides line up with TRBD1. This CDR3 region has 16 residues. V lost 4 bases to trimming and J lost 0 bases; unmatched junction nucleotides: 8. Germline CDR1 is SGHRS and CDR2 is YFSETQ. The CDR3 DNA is TGCGCCAGCAGCACCGGGACAGCGAGTAGCACAGATACGCAGTATTTT. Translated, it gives CASSTGTASSTDTQYF.

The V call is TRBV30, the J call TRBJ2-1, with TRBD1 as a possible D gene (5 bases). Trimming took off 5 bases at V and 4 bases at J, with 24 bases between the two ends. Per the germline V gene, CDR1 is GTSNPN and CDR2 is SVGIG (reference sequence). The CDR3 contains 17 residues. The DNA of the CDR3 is TGTGCCTGGCGGTCCGGATCAGGGTCTTCCGTGTACAATGAGCAGTTCTTC. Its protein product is CAWRSGSGSSVYNEQFF.

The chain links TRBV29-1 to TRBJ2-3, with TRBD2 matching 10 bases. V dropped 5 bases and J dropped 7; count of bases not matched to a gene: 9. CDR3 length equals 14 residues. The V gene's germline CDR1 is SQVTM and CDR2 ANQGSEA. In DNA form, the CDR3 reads TGCAGCGTTTCACCTAGCGGGAGCGGGAATACGCAGTATTTT. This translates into CSVSPSGSGNTQYF.